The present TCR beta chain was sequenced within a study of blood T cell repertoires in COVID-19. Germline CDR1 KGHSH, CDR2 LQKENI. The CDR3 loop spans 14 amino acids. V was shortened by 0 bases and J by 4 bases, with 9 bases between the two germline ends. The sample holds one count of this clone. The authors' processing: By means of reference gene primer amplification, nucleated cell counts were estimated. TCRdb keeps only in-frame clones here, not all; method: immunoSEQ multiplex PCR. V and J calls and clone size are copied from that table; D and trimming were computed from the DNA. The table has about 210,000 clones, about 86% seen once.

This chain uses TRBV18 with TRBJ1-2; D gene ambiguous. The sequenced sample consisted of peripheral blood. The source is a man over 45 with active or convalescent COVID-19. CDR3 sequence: CASSPPEGSYGYTF. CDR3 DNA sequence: TGTGCCAGCTCACCACCGGAGGGCTCCTATGGCTACACCTTC.